These 13 T cell receptor beta chains were sequenced from one sample in a study of T-cell reconstitution after alpha-beta-depleted transplantation in children. Unique molecular identifiers were built into the TCRbeta library. TCRdb analysed the PCR reads with MiXCR anew, one entry per CDR3 protein. The profile covers 350,000 to 400,000 distinct CDR3 sequences, with over 20% appearing a single time and 3.8% taken by the ten largest. The material sequenced was PBMCs from the stem cell graft donor, taken from the stem cell graft. All receptors derive from a human donor who donated a stem cell graft to a child with acute myeloid leukemia.

The chain joins TRBV19 to TRBJ2-1; D is uncertain. Germline values: CDR1 LNHDA, CDR2 SQIVND (reference sequence). The CDR3 has 12 amino acids. Trimming removed 4 bases at V and 10 bases at J, with 11 bases between. In DNA form, the CDR3 reads TGTGCCAGTAGTAGTCCCACGGCGGAGCAGTTCTTC. Residues: CASSSPTAEQFF.

This clonotype was recorded at least ten times. The V gene is TRBV20-1, the J gene TRBJ2-1; tentative D call: TRBD2 (7 bases). The CDR3 extends over 16 amino acids. Germline V gene lookup returns CDR1 DFQATT and CDR2 SNEGSKA (reference sequence). Between the trimmed V and J ends, which lost 6 bases and 0 bases, there was a span of 18 bases. As DNA, the CDR3 is TGCAGTGCGACCCCTTTAGGGGGGGCCTCCTACAATGAGCAGTTCTTC. Translating it yields CSATPLGGASYNEQFF.

In this sample, this clonotype turned up a few times. V gene TRBV7-3 combines with J gene TRBJ2-5; tentatively, D is TRBD1 (6 bases). The CDR3 loop spans 15 amino acids. CDR1 is SGHTA and CDR2 is FQGTGA in the germline V gene. Trimming took 4 bases from V and 5 from J, leaving 17 bases between them. In nucleotides, the CDR3 is TGTGCCAGCAGCTCCTTCAGGGGCAGCGTGGAGACCCAGTACTTC. It encodes CASSSFRGSVETQYF. The variable domain in full, with the rest retrieved from reference TRBV7-3 and TRBJ2-5, is GAGVSQTPSNKVTEKGKYVELRCDPISGHTALYWYRQSLGQGPEFLIYFQGTGAADDSGLPNDRFFAVRPEGSVSTLKIQRTERGDSAVYLCASSSFRGSVETQYFGPGTRLLVL.

This clonotype was seen repeatedly, ten times or more. The rearrangement links TRBV20-1 to TRBJ2-3; D is possibly TRBD2 (5 bases). The CDR3 loop spans 15 amino acids. V lost 0 bases and J lost 3, with 13 bases in between. From germline, CDR1 is DFQATT and CDR2 SNEGSKA (reference sequence). The CDR3, as DNA: TGCAGTGCTAGAGAGGAGGTCTCTTGGACAGATACGCAGTATTTT. Protein: CSAREEVSWTDTQYF.

V usage is TRBV6-2 or TRBV6-3 and J usage is TRBJ1-1; 9 bases fit TRBD1. The V gene end was trimmed by 4 bases and the J gene end by 1 base; junction bases not matched to a gene: 1. Germline V lookup: CDR1 MNHEY, CDR2 SVGEGT. The CDR3 spans 14 residues. For the CDR3, the DNA is TGTGCCAGCAGTTGGACAGGGGAGAACACTGAAGCTTTCTTT. The encoded protein is CASSWTGENTEAFF.

The rearrangement uses TRBV28 and TRBJ1-1; 7 bases agree with TRBD1. This CDR3 spans 15 amino acids. Germline assignment: CDR1 MDHEN and CDR2 SYDVKM. With V trimmed by 4 bases and J by 4 bases, 9 bases remained unmatched. The CDR3 is CASSSDLQGGTEAFF. The DNA for the CDR3 is TGTGCCAGCAGTTCCGACCTTCAGGGGGGCACTGAAGCTTTCTTT. Full variable domain (missing parts from reference TRBV28 and TRBJ1-1): DVKVTQSSRYLVKRTGEKVFLECVQDMDHENMFWYRQDPGLGLRLIYFSYDVKMKEKGDIPEGYSVSREKKERFSLILESASTNQTSMYLCASSSDLQGGTEAFFGQGTRLTVV.

This clonotype was recorded once. The CDR3 nucleotides are TGTGCCAGCAGCCTACAGGGTTACAGGAACTATGGCTACACCTTC. It specifies CASSLQGYRNYGYTF. The genes are TRBV13 and TRBJ1-2; a weak D match, TRBD1 (6 bases). There are 15 residues in the CDR3. Germline V lookup: CDR1 PRHDT, CDR2 FYEKMQ (reference sequence). Trimming pared 5 bases from V and 2 bases from J, leaving 15 bases between. Using reference TRBV13 and TRBJ1-2 for the parts outside the CDR3, the full variable domain is AAGVIQSPRHLIKEKRETATLKCYPIPRHDTVYWYQQGPGQDPQFLISFYEKMQSDKGSIPDRFSAQQFSDYHSELNMSSLELGDSALYFCASSLQGYRNYGYTFGSGTRLTVV.

This clonotype came up a few times. CDR3 region: CSASGTVNTGELFF. Written as DNA, the CDR3 is TGCAGTGCCTCAGGGACAGTCAACACCGGGGAGCTGTTTTTT. This chain links TRBV20-1 with TRBJ2-2; 7 bases are a match to TRBD1. Germline CDR1 reads DFQATT; CDR2 reads SNEGSKA (reference sequence). CDR3 size: 14 residues. The ends lost 6 bases at V and 2 bases at J; junction bases unmatched: 6.

This sequence joins TRBV12-3 or TRBV12-4 and TRBJ2-6; 8 bases match TRBD2. The CDR3 runs 14 residues. J was trimmed by 8 bases and V by 6 bases; bases with no gene match: 6. The CDR3 protein is CASRTPGGTNVLTF. CDR3 DNA sequence: TGTGCCAGCAGGACCCCGGGAGGGACCAACGTCCTGACTTTC.

The chain employs TRBV12-3 or TRBV12-4 and TRBJ1-5; D remains unclear. This CDR3 has 13 residues. V was shortened by 3 bases and J by 6 bases, with 9 bases between the two germline ends. The CDR3 nucleotides read TGTGCCAGCAGTTTTGGAGGATTTCAGCCCCAGCATTTT. The encoded protein is CASSFGGFQPQHF.

The sample holds many counts of this clonotype. The V call is TRBV29-1, the J call TRBJ2-1; D unclear. The CDR3 loop spans 10 amino acids. V lost 5 bases and J lost 10, with 9 bases in between. Looked up from germline, CDR1 is SQVTM and CDR2 is ANQGSEA. CDR3 sequence reads: CSVSNREQFF. The CDR3 DNA reads as TGCAGCGTTTCTAACCGCGAGCAGTTCTTC.

This chain connects TRBV12-3 or TRBV12-4 to TRBJ2-5; D is ambiguous. The CDR3 is 12 amino acids. Between the trimmed V and J ends, which lost 3 bases and 4 bases, there was a span of 6 bases. CDR3 nucleotide sequence: TGTGCCAGCAGTTTCTTCGGAGAGACCCAGTACTTC. Amino acids: CASSFFGETQYF.

This clonotype was counted a few times. The rearrangement links TRBV12-3 or TRBV12-4 to TRBJ2-3; 7 bases agree with TRBD1. The CDR3 covers 16 residues. V lost 6 bases and J lost 0; bases outside the gene matches: 9. CDR3 protein: CASSKTLDRSTDTQYF. CDR3 nucleotides: TGTGCCAGCAGCAAGACTCTGGACAGGAGCACAGATACGCAGTATTTT.